The 20 T cell receptor beta chains given below trace back to one sample, sequenced in a study of T-cell memory formation after mild COVID-19. Each CDR3 protein gets one entry after TCRdb re-called the 5' RACE reads with MiXCR. The sample carries approximately 300,000 distinct CDR3 sequences, 15% recorded once. What was sequenced was PBMCs or a T cell subset sorted from them (not recorded which). These receptors all come from a man between 18 and 35 years old who had mild COVID-19 (a few samples of this study predate the infection). Cell type and time point are not known.

In its sample, this clonotype was seen a few times. The chain employs TRBV4-1 and TRBJ1-4; 8 bases line up with TRBD1. The CDR3 sequence is 14 residues long. CDR1 and CDR2 from the germline V gene are MGHRA and YSYEKL. V trimming: 3 bases; J trimming: 8 bases; junction bases outside the gene matches: 5. CDR3 nucleotide sequence: TGCGCCAGCAGCCACCGACAGGGGCAAGAAAAACTGTTTTTT. It specifies CASSHRQGQEKLFF.

This clonotype appeared a few times. This rearrangement joins TRBV6-2 or TRBV6-3 to TRBJ2-2, with a weak D call TRBD2 (5 bases). Germline V gives CDR1 MNHEY, CDR2 SVGEGT. Trimming pared 0 bases from V and 7 bases from J, leaving 9 bases between. The CDR3 has 14 amino acids. The CDR3 DNA is TGTGCCAGCAGTTACTCGAGGGAGAGCGGGGAGCTGTTTTTT. Its protein product is CASSYSRESGELFF.

This clonotype was observed a single time. This may be a read error, as it is one base from a much larger clone. This chain connects TRBV24-1 to TRBJ2-1; D may be TRBD2 (5 bases). With 5 bases removed from V and 7 bases from J, the gap between germline ends came to 17 bases. CDR3 size: 15 residues. Germline lookup yields CDR1 KGHDR and CDR2 SFDVKD. CDR3 amino acids: CATSARPGSGNEQFF. The DNA for the CDR3 is TGTGCCACCAGTGCCCGGCCGGGATCCGGTAATGAGCAGTTCTTC.

This clonotype was counted only a few times. This chain uses TRBV7-6 with TRBJ2-5; no firm D call. Germline V gene data show CDR1 as SGHVS and CDR2 as FNYEAQ. The V end was cut by 0 bases, the J end by 5 bases, with 7 bases between. The CDR3 extends over 13 amino acids. The CDR3 DNA follows: TGTGCCAGCAGCTTAGCTAGGGTCGAGACCCAGTACTTC. Translating gives CASSLARVETQYF.

This clonotype was detected a few times. The CDR3 DNA is TGTGCCAGCAGCTTAGAACAGATAGTCACCGGGGAGCTGTTTTTT. It encodes CASSLEQIVTGELFF. The gene calls are TRBV7-2 and TRBJ2-2; D is undetermined. Trimming took 1 base from V and 4 from J, leaving 10 bases between them. This CDR3 contains 15 residues. Germline V lookup: CDR1 SGHTA, CDR2 FQGNSA.

This chain uses TRBV29-1 with TRBJ1-5, with 11 bases lining up with TRBD1. This CDR3 contains 13 residues. With 4 bases clipped from V and 5 bases from J, the junction kept 1 base outside the gene matches. The germline CDR1 and CDR2 sequences are SQVTM and ANQGSEA. CDR3 DNA: TGCAGCGTTGGGGACAGGGGGTATCAGCCCCAGCATTTT. Amino acid sequence: CSVGDRGYQPQHF.

Details on this clonotype: Here the CDR3 omits its conserved ending phenylalanine or tryptophan, so a read error is the likely source. This sequence joins TRBV11-2 and TRBJ2-7; no reliable D call. Germline V gene data show CDR1 as SGHAT and CDR2 as FQNNGV. The CDR3 is 11 amino acids. V was cut by 5 bases and J by 3 bases, with 5 bases left in between. As DNA, the CDR3 is TGTGCCAGCAGCACCCACTACGAGCAGTACATC. Translation gives CASSTHYEQYI.

Here the CDR3 DNA reads TGCGCCAGCAGCTTGGCCGGACTCTTGGCCTACAATGAGCAGTTCTTC. Translation: CASSLAGLLAYNEQFF. V gene TRBV5-1 combines with J gene TRBJ2-1; a weak D match, TRBD2 (5 bases). This CDR3 is 16 amino acids long. V lost 0 bases and J lost 2, with 12 bases in between. The germline CDR1 and CDR2 sequences are SGHRS and YFSETQ.

In its sample, this clonotype was seen a few times. V is TRBV24-1 and J is TRBJ2-1, with D possibly being TRBD1 (6 bases). Per the germline V gene, CDR1 is KGHDR and CDR2 is SFDVKD. The V gene lost 4 bases and the J gene lost 5 bases, with 11 bases spanning the gap. The CDR3 length is 14 residues. The CDR3 protein is CATSDRRTDNEQFF. The CDR3 DNA reads TGTGCCACCAGTGACCGCCGGACAGACAATGAGCAGTTCTTC.

This chain connects TRBV5-1 to TRBJ1-6; no clear D gene. V lost 3 bases, J lost 3 bases, and 13 bases lay in between. Germline V gene sequence: CDR1 SGHRS, CDR2 YFSETQ. This CDR3 region has 16 residues. Here the CDR3 reads CASSSVAGNYNSPLHF. In DNA form, the CDR3 reads TGCGCCAGCAGCTCAGTCGCCGGGAACTATAATTCACCCCTCCACTTT.

This clonotype was seen just once. J is TRBJ1-2 and V is TRBV4-3, with a weak D call TRBD1 (5 bases). The CDR3 contains 14 residues. V was pared by 0 bases and J by 5 bases, with 10 bases between. CDR1 is LGHNA and CDR2 is YSLEER in the germline V gene. CDR3 nucleotides: TGCGCCAGCAGCCAAGACAGGGCCGTTTATGGCTACACCTTC. Protein product: CASSQDRAVYGYTF.

This clonotype was counted only a few times. This chain joins TRBV5-1 and TRBJ1-2; 11 nucleotides line up with TRBD1. The CDR3 runs to 16 residues. Trimming cost V 3 bases and J 3 bases; bases outside gene matches: 7. CDR1 and CDR2 from the germline V gene are SGHRS and YFSETQ. CDR3 sequence reads: CASSSRDRGIHYGYTF. CDR3 nucleotides: TGCGCCAGCAGCTCCCGGGACAGGGGGATCCACTATGGCTACACCTTC.

The CDR3 sequence: CASSEPGTRETQYF. The CDR3 region has the DNA TGTGCCAGCAGTGAACCCGGGACTAGGGAGACCCAGTACTTC. The V call is TRBV6-6, the J call TRBJ2-5, with TRBD2 matching over 8 bases. V lost 5 bases and J lost 5; bases outside the gene matches: 7. The CDR3 sequence is 14 residues long. Germline lookup yields CDR1 MNHNY and CDR2 SVGAGI (reference sequence).

This clonotype was seen only a few times. The gene calls are TRBV7-3 and TRBJ2-2; possibly TRBD2 for D (5 bases). There are 12 residues in the CDR3. The germline CDR1 and CDR2 sequences are SGHTA and FQGTGA. Trimming left V 7 bases short and J 6 bases short, with 9 bases between. The CDR3 DNA follows: TGTGCCAGCACCGTCGGGGCCGGGGAGCTGTTTTTT. Protein: CASTVGAGELFF.

This clonotype was detected a few times. The chain couples TRBV15 to TRBJ1-5; 8 nucleotides line up with TRBD1. The CDR3 sequence is 14 residues long. CDR1 LNHNV and CDR2 YYDKDF come from the germline V gene (reference sequence). Trimming took 3 bases from V and 7 from J; bases not matched to a gene: 5. CDR3 DNA sequence: TGTGCCACCAGCAGCCAGGGGGCTAGGCAGCCCCAGCATTTT. This gives the protein CATSSQGARQPQHF.

The V and J genes are TRBV20-1 and TRBJ2-2; tentatively, D is TRBD1 or TRBD2 (6 bases each). The CDR3 totals 12 residues. Germline CDR1 DFQATT, CDR2 SNEGSKA (reference sequence). With 3 bases removed from V and 6 bases from J, the gap between germline ends came to 8 bases. The CDR3: CSAREGAGELFF. As DNA, the CDR3 is TGCAGTGCTAGGGAGGGGGCCGGGGAGCTGTTTTTT.

The chain joins TRBV6-5 to TRBJ2-2; the D call may be TRBD1 or TRBD2 (6 bases each). There are 16 residues in the CDR3. The ends were cut back, 0 bases at V and 5 bases at J, with 13 bases in the middle. Germline-derived CDR1 and CDR2 are MNHEY and SVGAGI. The CDR3 coding sequence is TGTGCCAGCAGTTACTCGAGGGGGGCAGGGACCGGGGAGCTGTTTTTT. This gives the protein CASSYSRGAGTGELFF.

The V gene is TRBV18, the J gene TRBJ1-1; 9 nucleotides match TRBD1. V was pared by 2 bases and J by 7 bases, with 23 bases of the junction left unmatched. CDR1 KGHSH and CDR2 LQKENI come from the germline V gene. The CDR3 totals 20 residues. The CDR3 loop reads CASSPRTLVAAGTGNDEAFF. Here the CDR3 DNA reads TGTGCCAGCTCACCAAGAACTCTGGTAGCTGCCGGGACAGGGAATGATGAAGCTTTCTTT.

This clonotype showed up just a few times. This chain links TRBV18 with TRBJ2-7; 9 bases agree with TRBD1. Trimming at V came to 5 bases and at J to 2 bases, leaving 7 bases not matched to a gene. CDR3 size: 15 residues. The germline V gene has CDR1 KGHSH and CDR2 LQKENI. This CDR3 reads CASSSDRGTTYEQYF. For the CDR3, the DNA is TGTGCCAGCTCATCCGACAGGGGGACGACCTACGAGCAGTACTTC.

In this sample, this clonotype turned up many times. The V and J genes are TRBV5-1 and TRBJ2-1, with D possibly being TRBD1 or TRBD2 (5 bases each). V lost 0 bases and J 5 bases, leaving 12 bases between the germline ends. Germline CDR1 is SGHRS and CDR2 is YFSETQ. The CDR3 has 15 residues. CDR3 coding DNA: TGCGCCAGCAGCTTGGCCGGGGCTGGGGACAATGAGCAGTTCTTC. Translated: CASSLAGAGDNEQFF.